This section outlines one T cell receptor beta chain sequence together with its context. PCR employed 60 Vbeta and 13 Jbeta primers. Repertoires were generated with immunoSEQ multiplex PCR, while TCRdb's copy carries only in-frame clones and drops some. The sample shows 60,000 to 95,000 clones, around 73% of them seen only once. The CDR3 sequence is 14 residues long. Per germline, CDR1 SGDLS and CDR2 YYNGEE. V lost 4 bases and J 9 bases, leaving 14 bases between the germline ends. These data originate in a study of cytomegalovirus exposure and HLA in healthy donors. The sequenced sample consisted of PBMCs. The chain combines TRBV9 with TRBJ1-6; D gene uncertain. The origin of this receptor is a woman between 40 and 55 years old in good health and CMV-seropositive. DNA of the CDR3: TGTGCCAGCAGCCCCCCGCACGAGGGTTCACCCCTCCACTTT. Amino acids: CASSPPHEGSPLHF. Full variable domain (outside the CDR3, taken from reference TRBV9 and TRBJ1-6): DSGVTQTPKHLITATGQRVTLRCSPRSGDLSVYWYQQSLDQGLQFLIQYYNGEERAKGNILERFSAQQFPDLHSELNLSSLELGDSALYFCASSPPHEGSPLHFGNGTRLTVT.